This TCR beta chain originates from a study of neoadjuvant anti-PD-1 for oral cavity cancer. TCRdb's copy holds only in-frame clones and misses some; the assay was immunoSEQ multiplex PCR. The sample has approximately 15,000 clones, 60% to 70% seen once. Per the germline V gene, CDR1 is SGHRS and CDR2 is YFSETQ. V was clipped by 0 bases and J by 1 base; unmatched bases: 3. CDR3 length equals 15 residues. This TCR derives from a person aged 40 to 85 with oral cavity squamous cell carcinoma. The V and J genes are TRBV5-1 and TRBJ2-5; 7 bases line up with TRBD1. The sequencing used PBMCs, collected before nivolumab (anti-PD-1) treatment. DNA for the CDR3: TGCGCCAGCAGCTTGGCGGGACAGCTCCAAGAGACCCAGTACTTC. Protein product: CASSLAGQLQETQYF.